These T cell receptor beta chains were read from a single sample in a study of response to subunit inactivated influenza vaccine. In TCRdb, the RT-PCR reads were re-called with MiXCR into one record per CDR3 protein. The repertoire holds about 540,000 distinct CDR3 sequences, with roughly 23% as singletons. These data were also filed under a second study, of T cells expressing NK-cell markers.

Specimen: CD4+ T cells sorted from PBMCs, collected roughly 12 days after vaccination. Source of these receptors: a man aged 50-59 years who received an inactivated influenza vaccine. Both conserved end residues are part of each CDR3. The order of the fields is J gene, clone size, D gene, V gene, CDR3 DNA, CDR3 protein. D genes are given only for firm matches. Not all rows give a size; the values are once, few, many and, for expanded clones, a class.

j_gene: TRBJ2-3
abundance: -
d_gene: TRBD2
v_gene: TRBV7-2
CDR3nt: TGTGCCAGCAGCCCCTTGGCGGGAGTTCTCACAGATACGCAGTATTTT
CDR3aa: CASSPLAGVLTDTQYF

j_gene: TRBJ2-7
abundance: -
d_gene: TRBD1
v_gene: TRBV3-1
CDR3nt: TGTGCCAGCAGCCAGGACAGGGGCCGTTACGAGCAGTACTTC
CDR3aa: CASSQDRGRYEQYF

j_gene: TRBJ2-6
abundance: few
d_gene: -
v_gene: TRBV7-2
CDR3nt: TGTGCCAGCAGCCTCAATCCTGGGGCCAACGTCCTGACTTTC
CDR3aa: CASSLNPGANVLTF

j_gene: TRBJ1-1
abundance: -
d_gene: TRBD1
v_gene: TRBV12-3/TRBV12-4
CDR3nt: TGTGCCAGCAGAAGAGGGACAGACAACACTGAAGCTTTCTTT
CDR3aa: CASRRGTDNTEAFF

j_gene: TRBJ2-3
abundance: once
d_gene: -
v_gene: TRBV5-1
CDR3nt: TGCGCCAGCAGCTTGGTCCCGTTGAGGGCAGATACGCAGTATTTT
CDR3aa: CASSLVPLRADTQYF

j_gene: TRBJ2-7
abundance: -
d_gene: -
v_gene: TRBV4-3
CDR3nt: TGCGCCAGCAGCCAAGATTCGCGGTCCTACGAGCAGTACTTC
CDR3aa: CASSQDSRSYEQYF

j_gene: TRBJ2-7
abundance: few
d_gene: -
v_gene: TRBV5-8
CDR3nt: TGTGCCAGCAGCTTCTCTAGGTACGAGCAGTACTTC
CDR3aa: CASSFSRYEQYF

j_gene: TRBJ2-7
abundance: -
d_gene: -
v_gene: TRBV20-1
CDR3nt: TGCAGTGCTAGAGATATGGGCAGCTCCTACGAGCAGTACTTC
CDR3aa: CSARDMGSSYEQYF

j_gene: TRBJ2-7
abundance: once
d_gene: -
v_gene: TRBV4-3
CDR3nt: TGCGCCAGCAGCCAAGAAATCATCAGGGGCTACGAGCAGTACTTC
CDR3aa: CASSQEIIRGYEQYF

j_gene: TRBJ1-1
abundance: many
d_gene: -
v_gene: TRBV2
CDR3nt: TGTGCCAGCACTATACAGGGGAACACTGAAGCTTTCTTT
CDR3aa: CASTIQGNTEAFF

j_gene: TRBJ2-3
abundance: few
d_gene: TRBD1
v_gene: TRBV27
CDR3nt: TGTGCCAGCAGGACCGGACAGGTACTACGCACAGATACGCAGTATTTT
CDR3aa: CASRTGQVLRTDTQYF

j_gene: TRBJ2-3
abundance: -
d_gene: -
v_gene: TRBV15
CDR3nt: TGTGCCACCAGCAGAGGTGCTCTGAGCACAGATACGCAGTATTTT
CDR3aa: CATSRGALSTDTQYF

j_gene: TRBJ1-4
abundance: -
d_gene: -
v_gene: TRBV7-2
CDR3nt: TGTGCCAGCAGCGCCCCGGGAAGTAATGAAAAACTGTTTTTT
CDR3aa: CASSAPGSNEKLFF

j_gene: TRBJ2-7
abundance: few
d_gene: -
v_gene: TRBV9
CDR3nt: TGTGCCAGAGGGACCCGGGACACCAGCTACGAGCAGTACTTC
CDR3aa: CARGTRDTSYEQYF

j_gene: TRBJ2-2
abundance: few
d_gene: TRBD1
v_gene: TRBV20-1
CDR3nt: TGCAGTGCTAGAACAGGGGGCTTGGGGGAGCTGTTTTTT
CDR3aa: CSARTGGLGELFF

j_gene: TRBJ1-5
abundance: -
d_gene: -
v_gene: TRBV2
CDR3nt: TGTGCCAGCAGTCGGACGGCGAGGGGTCAGCCCCAGCATTTT
CDR3aa: CASSRTARGQPQHF

j_gene: TRBJ2-7
abundance: -
d_gene: -
v_gene: TRBV12-3/TRBV12-4
CDR3nt: TGTGCCAGCAGTGTTGGGGAAAGAATCTACGAGCAGTACTTC
CDR3aa: CASSVGERIYEQYF

j_gene: TRBJ1-2
abundance: -
d_gene: TRBD1
v_gene: TRBV20-1
CDR3nt: TGCAGTGTCGAGAGACAGGGGATGGGAGGCTACACCTTC
CDR3aa: CSVERQGMGGYTF

j_gene: TRBJ2-4
abundance: -
d_gene: TRBD2
v_gene: TRBV27
CDR3nt: TGTGCCAGCACAACCATAGCGGGAGGCCGTGAAAACATTCAGTACTTC
CDR3aa: CASTTIAGGRENIQYF

j_gene: TRBJ2-1
abundance: few
d_gene: TRBD2
v_gene: TRBV3-1
CDR3nt: TGTGCCAGCAGCCCGCTAGCGGGGGGATCCTACAATGAGCAGTTCTTC
CDR3aa: CASSPLAGGSYNEQFF

j_gene: TRBJ2-7
abundance: -
d_gene: TRBD1
v_gene: TRBV2
CDR3nt: TGTGCCAGCTGTCGGACAGGAGAGCCCGAGCAGTACTTC
CDR3aa: CASCRTGEPEQYF

j_gene: TRBJ2-1
abundance: -
d_gene: TRBD2
v_gene: TRBV12-3/TRBV12-4
CDR3nt: TGTGCCAGCAGACTAGCGTTGGACCTTTTCGATGAGCAGTTCTTC
CDR3aa: CASRLALDLFDEQFF

j_gene: TRBJ2-2
abundance: -
d_gene: -
v_gene: TRBV10-3
CDR3nt: TGTGCCATCAGTGAAACACAGACAACCGGGGAGCTGTTTTTT
CDR3aa: CAISETQTTGELFF

j_gene: TRBJ2-1
abundance: -
d_gene: TRBD2
v_gene: TRBV19
CDR3nt: TGTGCCAGTAGTACTCTCGGGACTAGCGGGGGACTCAATGAGCAGTTCTTC
CDR3aa: CASSTLGTSGGLNEQFF

j_gene: TRBJ1-2
abundance: -
d_gene: -
v_gene: TRBV5-1
CDR3nt: TGCGCCAGCAGCCCGTGGGGGGAGTTTGGTGGCTACACCTTC
CDR3aa: CASSPWGEFGGYTF